This section outlines one TCR beta chain sequence together with its context. PCR used 60 Vbeta primers and 13 Jbeta primers. Repertoires were generated with immunoSEQ multiplex PCR, while TCRdb's copy carries only in-frame clones and drops some. The sample contains about 120,000 clones, around 77% of which appear only once. The entry originates in a study of cytomegalovirus exposure and HLA in healthy donors. From germline, CDR1 is SGHRS and CDR2 YFSETQ. V was shortened by 4 bases and J by 4 bases, with 17 bases between the two germline ends. The CDR3 is made up of 15 amino acids. Material: PBMCs. The chain carries TRBV5-1 and TRBJ1-2; tentative D call: TRBD1 (6 bases). The TCR was taken from a man aged 35-49 years in good health and CMV-seropositive. The CDR3 sequence is CASSDARAGVYGYTF. The DNA of the CDR3 is TGCGCCAGCAGCGACGCCAGGGCAGGGGTCTATGGCTACACCTTC.